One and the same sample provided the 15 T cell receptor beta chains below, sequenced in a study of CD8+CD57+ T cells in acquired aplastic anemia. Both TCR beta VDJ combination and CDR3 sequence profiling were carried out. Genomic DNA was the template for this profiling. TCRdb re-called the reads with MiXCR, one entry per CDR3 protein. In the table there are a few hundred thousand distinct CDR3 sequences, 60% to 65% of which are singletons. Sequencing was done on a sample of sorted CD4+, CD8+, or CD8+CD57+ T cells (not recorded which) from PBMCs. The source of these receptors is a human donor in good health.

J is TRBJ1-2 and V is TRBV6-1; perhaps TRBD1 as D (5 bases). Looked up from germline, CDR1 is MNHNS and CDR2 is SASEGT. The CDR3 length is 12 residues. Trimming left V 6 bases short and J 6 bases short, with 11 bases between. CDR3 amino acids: CASRLRGDGYTF. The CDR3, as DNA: TGTGCCAGCAGGCTGAGGGGAGATGGCTACACCTTC.

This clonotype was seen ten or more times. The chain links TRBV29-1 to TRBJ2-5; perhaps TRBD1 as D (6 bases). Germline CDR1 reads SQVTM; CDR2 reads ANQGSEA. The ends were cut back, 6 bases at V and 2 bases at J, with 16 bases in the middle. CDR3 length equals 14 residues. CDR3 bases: TGCAGCGTAGCCGGGACACCTTCTCAAGAGACCCAGTACTTC. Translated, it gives CSVAGTPSQETQYF.

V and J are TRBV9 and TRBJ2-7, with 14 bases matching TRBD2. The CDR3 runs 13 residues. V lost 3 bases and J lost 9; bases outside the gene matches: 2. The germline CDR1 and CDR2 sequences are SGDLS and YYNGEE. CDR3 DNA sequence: TGTGCCAGCAGCGCCGGGACTAGCGGGAGGCAGTACTTC. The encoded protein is CASSAGTSGRQYF.

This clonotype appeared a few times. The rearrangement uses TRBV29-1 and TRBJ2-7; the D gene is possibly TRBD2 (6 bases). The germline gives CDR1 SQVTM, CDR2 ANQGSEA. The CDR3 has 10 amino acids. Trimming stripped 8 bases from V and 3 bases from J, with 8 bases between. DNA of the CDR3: TGCAGCTTGGAGGGCTACGAGCAGTACTTC. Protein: CSLEGYEQYF.

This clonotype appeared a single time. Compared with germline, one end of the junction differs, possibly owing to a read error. The CDR3 region has the DNA TGTGCCAGCAGTGGATTTATTGGAAACACCATACATTTT. Translating it yields CASSGFIGNTIHF. This chain joins TRBV2 and TRBJ1-3; no reliable D call. Germline V gives CDR1 SNHLY, CDR2 FYNNEI. The length of the CDR3 is 13 residues.

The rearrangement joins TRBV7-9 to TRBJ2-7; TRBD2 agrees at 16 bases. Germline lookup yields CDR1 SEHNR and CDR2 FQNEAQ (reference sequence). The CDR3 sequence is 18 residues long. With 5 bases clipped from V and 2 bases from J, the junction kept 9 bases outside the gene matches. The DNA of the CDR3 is TGTGCCAGCAGCGTGACCCCCGGGACTAGCGGGGGGGCCTACGAGCAGTACTTC. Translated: CASSVTPGTSGGAYEQYF.

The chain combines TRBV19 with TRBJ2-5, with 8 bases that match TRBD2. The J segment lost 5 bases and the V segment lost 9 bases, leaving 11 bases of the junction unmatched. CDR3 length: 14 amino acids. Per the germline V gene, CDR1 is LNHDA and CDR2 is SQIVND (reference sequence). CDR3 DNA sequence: TGTGCCAGCAGAATTAGCGGGGTGAAGGAGACCCAGTACTTC. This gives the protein CASRISGVKETQYF. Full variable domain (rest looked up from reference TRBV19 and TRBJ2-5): DGGITQSPKYLFRKEGQNVTLSCEQNLNHDAMYWYRQDPGQGLRLIYYSQIVNDFQKGDIAEGYSVSREKKESFPLTVTSAQKNPTAFYLCASRISGVKETQYFGPGTRLLVL.

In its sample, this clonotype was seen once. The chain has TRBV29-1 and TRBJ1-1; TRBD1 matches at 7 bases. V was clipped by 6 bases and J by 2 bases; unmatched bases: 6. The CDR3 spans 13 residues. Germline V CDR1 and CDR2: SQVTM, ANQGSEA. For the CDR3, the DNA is TGCAGCGTGATGACAGGGTTCAACACTGAAGCTTTCTTT. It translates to CSVMTGFNTEAFF. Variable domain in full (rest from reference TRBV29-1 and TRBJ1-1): SAVISQKPSRDICQRGTSLTIQCQVDSQVTMMFWYRQQPGQSLTLIATANQGSEATYESGFVIDKFPISRPNLTFSTLTVSNMSPEDSSIYLCSVMTGFNTEAFFGQGTRLTVV.

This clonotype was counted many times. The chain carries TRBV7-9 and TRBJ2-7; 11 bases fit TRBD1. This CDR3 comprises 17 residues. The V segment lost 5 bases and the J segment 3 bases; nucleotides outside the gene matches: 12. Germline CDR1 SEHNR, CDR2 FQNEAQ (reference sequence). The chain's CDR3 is CASSLTLGQGADYEQYF. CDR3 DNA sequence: TGTGCCAGCAGCCTAACACTAGGACAGGGGGCAGACTACGAGCAGTACTTC.

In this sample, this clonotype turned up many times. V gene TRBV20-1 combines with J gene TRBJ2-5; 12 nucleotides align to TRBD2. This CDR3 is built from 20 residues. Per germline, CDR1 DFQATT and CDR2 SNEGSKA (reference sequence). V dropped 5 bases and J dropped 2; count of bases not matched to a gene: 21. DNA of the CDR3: TGCAGTGCTCCGAATATTTTGCCTAGCGGGGGGGATAACTTTCAAGAGACCCAGTACTTC. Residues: CSAPNILPSGGDNFQETQYF.

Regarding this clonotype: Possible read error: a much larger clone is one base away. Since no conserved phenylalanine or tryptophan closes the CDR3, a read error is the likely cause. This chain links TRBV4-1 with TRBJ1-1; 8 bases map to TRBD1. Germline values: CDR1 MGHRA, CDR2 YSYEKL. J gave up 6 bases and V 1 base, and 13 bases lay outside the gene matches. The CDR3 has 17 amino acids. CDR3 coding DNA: TGCGCCAGCAGCCAAGCTTGGTCCGGGTCAGGGGGCCCTGAAGCTTTCTCT. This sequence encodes CASSQAWSGSGGPEAFS.

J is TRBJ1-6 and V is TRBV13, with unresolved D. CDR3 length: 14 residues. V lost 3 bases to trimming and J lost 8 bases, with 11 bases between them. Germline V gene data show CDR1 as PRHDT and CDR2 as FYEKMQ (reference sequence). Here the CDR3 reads CASSLMGYDSPLHF. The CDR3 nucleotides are TGTGCCAGCAGCTTGATGGGGTACGATTCACCCCTCCACTTT.

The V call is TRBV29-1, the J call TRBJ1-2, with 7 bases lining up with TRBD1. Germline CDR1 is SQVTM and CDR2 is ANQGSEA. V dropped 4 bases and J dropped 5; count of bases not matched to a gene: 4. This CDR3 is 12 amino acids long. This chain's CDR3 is CSVGDRTYGYTF. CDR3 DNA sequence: TGCAGCGTTGGGGACAGAACGTATGGCTACACCTTC.

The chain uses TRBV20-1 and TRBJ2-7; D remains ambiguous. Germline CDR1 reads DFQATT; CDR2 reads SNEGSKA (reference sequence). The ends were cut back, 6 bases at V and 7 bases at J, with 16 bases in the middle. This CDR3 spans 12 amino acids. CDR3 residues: CSAIVSEKEQYF. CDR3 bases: TGCAGTGCCATTGTCAGCGAGAAGGAGCAGTACTTC.

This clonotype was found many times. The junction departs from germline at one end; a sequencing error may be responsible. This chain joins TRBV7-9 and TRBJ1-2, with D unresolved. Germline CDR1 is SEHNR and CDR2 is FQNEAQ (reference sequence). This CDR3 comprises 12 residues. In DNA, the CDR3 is TGTGCCAGCAGCCTACGGGGTGGAGGATTAGGCTTC. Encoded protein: CASSLRGGGLGF.